These 2 T cell receptor beta chains were sequenced from one sample in a study of T cell responses to AZD1222 COVID-19 vaccine. The assay was immunoSEQ multiplex PCR, and TCRdb's table has in-frame clones only and misses some. This sample has approximately 120,000 clones, with around nine tenths found just once. The sample in question was peripheral blood, obtained on day 0 of AZD1222 vaccination. Receptor source: an adult in good health.

This chain joins TRBV7-2 and TRBJ2-2; 8 bases are shared with TRBD2. In germline, CDR1 is SGHTA, CDR2 FQGNSA. The V gene end was trimmed by 6 bases and the J gene end by 5 bases; junction bases not matched to a gene: 8. The CDR3 runs to 15 residues. The CDR3 protein is CASRNGRASTGELFF. As DNA, the CDR3 is TGTGCCAGCAGAAACGGGAGGGCTTCGACCGGGGAGCTGTTTTTT. The full variable domain, its missing parts supplied by reference TRBV7-2 and TRBJ2-2, is GAGVSQSPSNKVTEKGKDVELRCDPISGHTALYWYRQSLGQGLEFLIYFQGNSAPDKSGLPSDRFSAERTGGSVSTLTIQRTQQEDSAVYLCASRNGRASTGELFFGEGSRLTVL.

This clone was detected a few times. This sequence joins TRBV6-5 and TRBJ2-7; 7 bases agree with TRBD1. V dropped 5 bases and J dropped 1; count of bases not matched to a gene: 8. This CDR3 is 15 amino acids long. Germline-derived CDR1 and CDR2 are MNHEY and SVGAGI. The CDR3 protein is CASSTSGTASYEQYF. Written as DNA, the CDR3 is TGTGCCAGCAGTACGTCCGGGACAGCATCCTACGAGCAGTACTTC.